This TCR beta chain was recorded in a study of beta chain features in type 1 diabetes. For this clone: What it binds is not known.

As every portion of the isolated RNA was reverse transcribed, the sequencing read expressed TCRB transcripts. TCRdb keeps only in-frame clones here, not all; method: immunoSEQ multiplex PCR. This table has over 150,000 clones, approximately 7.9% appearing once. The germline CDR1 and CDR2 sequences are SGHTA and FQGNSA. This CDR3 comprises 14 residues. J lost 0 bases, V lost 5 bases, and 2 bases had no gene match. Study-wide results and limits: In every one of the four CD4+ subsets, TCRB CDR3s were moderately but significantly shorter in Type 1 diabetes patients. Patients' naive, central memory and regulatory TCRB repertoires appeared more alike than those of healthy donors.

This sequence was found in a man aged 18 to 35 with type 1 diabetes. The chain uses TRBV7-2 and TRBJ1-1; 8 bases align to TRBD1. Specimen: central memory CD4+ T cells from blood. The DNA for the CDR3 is TGTGCCAGCAGCCGGGGACAGGTGAACACTGAAGCTTTCTTT. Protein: CASSRGQVNTEAFF.